Described below is a single T cell receptor beta chain sequence and its context. As yet, its antigen is unknown. Profiling relied on immunoSEQ multiplex PCR, and the TCRdb table lists in-frame clones only, not all of them. The sample gives about 170,000 clones, 90% of which show up once; approximately 1.5% is in the top ten. The length of the CDR3 is 15 residues. With V trimmed by 5 bases and J by 5 bases, 10 bases remained unmatched. The germline V gene has CDR1 LNHNV and CDR2 YYDKDF (reference sequence). The data were obtained in a study of T cell responses to AZD1222 COVID-19 vaccine. Study results and caveats: A rise in Spike-specific TCR breadth and depth followed two AZD1222 doses. Seropositive AZD1222 recipients at baseline numbered only five or six.

The chain is built from TRBV15 and TRBJ1-2; 8 nucleotides line up with TRBD1. This TCR derives from an adult in good health. The source was peripheral blood, collected on day 0 of AZD1222 vaccination. In DNA form, the CDR3 reads TGTGCCACCAGCGGGAAAGACAGGGGTTTTTATGGCTACACCTTC. Residues: CATSGKDRGFYGYTF.